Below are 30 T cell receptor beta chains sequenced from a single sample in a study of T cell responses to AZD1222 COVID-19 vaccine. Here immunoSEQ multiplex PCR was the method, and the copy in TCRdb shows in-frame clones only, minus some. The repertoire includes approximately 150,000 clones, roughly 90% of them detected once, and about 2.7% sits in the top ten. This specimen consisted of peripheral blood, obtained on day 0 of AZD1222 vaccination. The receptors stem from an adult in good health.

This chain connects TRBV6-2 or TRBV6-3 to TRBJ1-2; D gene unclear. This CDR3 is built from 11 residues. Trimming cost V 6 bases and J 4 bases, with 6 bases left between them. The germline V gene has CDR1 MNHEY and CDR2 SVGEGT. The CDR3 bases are TGTGCCAGCAGCCCCGGCTATGGCTACACCTTC. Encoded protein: CASSPGYGYTF.

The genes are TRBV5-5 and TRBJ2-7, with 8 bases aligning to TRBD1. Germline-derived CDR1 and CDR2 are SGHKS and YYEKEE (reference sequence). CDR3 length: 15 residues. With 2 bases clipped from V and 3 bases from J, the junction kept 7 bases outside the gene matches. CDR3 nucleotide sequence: TGTGCCAGCAGCTTAGGACAGGGTGGGGGCTACGAGCAGTACTTC. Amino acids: CASSLGQGGGYEQYF.

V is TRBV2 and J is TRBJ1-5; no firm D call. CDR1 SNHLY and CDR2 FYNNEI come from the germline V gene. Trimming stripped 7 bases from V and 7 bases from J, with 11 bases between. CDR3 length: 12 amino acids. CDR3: CASKSGVQPQHF. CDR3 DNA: TGTGCCAGCAAATCGGGAGTCCAGCCCCAGCATTTT.

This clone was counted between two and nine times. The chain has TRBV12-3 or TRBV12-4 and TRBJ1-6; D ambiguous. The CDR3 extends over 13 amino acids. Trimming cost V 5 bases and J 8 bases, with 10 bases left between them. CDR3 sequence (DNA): TGTGCCAGCAGTATTAGACAAGATTCACCCCTCCACTTT. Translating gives CASSIRQDSPLHF.

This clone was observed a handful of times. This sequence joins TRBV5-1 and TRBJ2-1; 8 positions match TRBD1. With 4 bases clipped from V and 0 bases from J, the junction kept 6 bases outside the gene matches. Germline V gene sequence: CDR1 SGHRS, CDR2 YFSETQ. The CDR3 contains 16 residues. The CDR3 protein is CASSNLQGVSYNEQFF. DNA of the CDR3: TGCGCCAGCAGCAACCTACAGGGGGTCTCCTACAATGAGCAGTTCTTC.

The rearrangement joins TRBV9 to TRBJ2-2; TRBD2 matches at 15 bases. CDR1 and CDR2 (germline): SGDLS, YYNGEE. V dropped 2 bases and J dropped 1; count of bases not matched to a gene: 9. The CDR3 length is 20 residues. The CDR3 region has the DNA TGTGCCAGCAGCGTCGGACTAGCGGGAGGGGCTAATAAGAACACCGGGGAGCTGTTTTTT. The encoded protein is CASSVGLAGGANKNTGELFF.

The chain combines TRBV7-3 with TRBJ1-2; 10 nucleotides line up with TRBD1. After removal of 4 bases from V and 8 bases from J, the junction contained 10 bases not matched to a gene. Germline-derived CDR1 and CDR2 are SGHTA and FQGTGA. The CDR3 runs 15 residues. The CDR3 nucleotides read TGTGCCAGCAGCTCGCTCGGGACAGGGGAGAAAGGCTACACCTTC. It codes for CASSSLGTGEKGYTF.

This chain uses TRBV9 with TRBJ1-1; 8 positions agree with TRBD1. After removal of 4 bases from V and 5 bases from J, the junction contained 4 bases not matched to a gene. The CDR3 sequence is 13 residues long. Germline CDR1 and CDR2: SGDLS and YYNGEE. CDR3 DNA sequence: TGTGCCAGCAGCCCCAACAGGGGGACTGAAGCTTTCTTT. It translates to CASSPNRGTEAFF. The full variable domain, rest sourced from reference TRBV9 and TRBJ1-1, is DSGVTQTPKHLITATGQRVTLRCSPRSGDLSVYWYQQSLDQGLQFLIQYYNGEERAKGNILERFSAQQFPDLHSELNLSSLELGDSALYFCASSPNRGTEAFFGQGTRLTVV.

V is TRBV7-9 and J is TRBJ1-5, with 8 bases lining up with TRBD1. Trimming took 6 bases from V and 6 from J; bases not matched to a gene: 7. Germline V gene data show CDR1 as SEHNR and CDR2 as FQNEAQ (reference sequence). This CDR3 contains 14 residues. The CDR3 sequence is CASSIQGGGQPQHF. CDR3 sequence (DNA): TGTGCCAGCAGTATACAGGGGGGAGGTCAGCCCCAGCATTTT.

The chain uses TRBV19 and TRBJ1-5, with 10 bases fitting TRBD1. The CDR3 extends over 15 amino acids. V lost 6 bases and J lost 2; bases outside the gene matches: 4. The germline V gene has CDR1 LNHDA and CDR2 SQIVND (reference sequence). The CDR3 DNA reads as TGTGCCAGTAGCAGGGACAGGGGTGGCAATCAGCCCCAGCATTTT. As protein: CASSRDRGGNQPQHF.

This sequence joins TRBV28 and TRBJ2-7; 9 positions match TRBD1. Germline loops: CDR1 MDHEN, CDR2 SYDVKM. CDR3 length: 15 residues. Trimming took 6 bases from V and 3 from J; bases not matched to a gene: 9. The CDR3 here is CASRVGRQGGYEQYF. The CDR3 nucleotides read TGTGCCAGCAGAGTTGGGAGACAGGGGGGCTACGAGCAGTACTTC. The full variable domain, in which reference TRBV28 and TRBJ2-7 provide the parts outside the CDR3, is DVKVTQSSRYLVKRTGEKVFLECVQDMDHENMFWYRQDPGLGLRLIYFSYDVKMKEKGDIPEGYSVSREKKERFSLILESASTNQTSMYLCASRVGRQGGYEQYFGPGTRLTVT.

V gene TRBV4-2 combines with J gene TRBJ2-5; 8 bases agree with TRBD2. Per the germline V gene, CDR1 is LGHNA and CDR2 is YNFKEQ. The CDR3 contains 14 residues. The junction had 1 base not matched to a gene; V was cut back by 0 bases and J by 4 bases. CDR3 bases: TGTGCCAGCAGCCAAGAGGCGGGAGGAGAGACCCAGTACTTC. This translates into CASSQEAGGETQYF.

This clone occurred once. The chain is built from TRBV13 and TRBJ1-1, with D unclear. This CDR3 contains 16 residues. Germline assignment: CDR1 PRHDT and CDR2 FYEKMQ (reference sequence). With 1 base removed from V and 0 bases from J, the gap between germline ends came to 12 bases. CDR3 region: CASSLAREAMNTEAFF. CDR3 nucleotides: TGTGCCAGCAGCTTAGCGCGAGAGGCCATGAACACTGAAGCTTTCTTT.

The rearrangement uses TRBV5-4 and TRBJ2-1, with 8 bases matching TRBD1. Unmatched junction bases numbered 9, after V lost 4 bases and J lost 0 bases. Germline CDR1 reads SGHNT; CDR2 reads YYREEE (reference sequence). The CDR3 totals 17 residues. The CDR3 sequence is CASSIPRQGSSYNEQFF. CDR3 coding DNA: TGTGCCAGCAGCATACCGAGACAGGGGAGCTCCTACAATGAGCAGTTCTTC. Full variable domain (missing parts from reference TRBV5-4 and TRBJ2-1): ETGVTQSPTHLIKTRGQQVTLRCSSQSGHNTVSWYQQALGQGPQFIFQYYREEENGRGNFPPRFSGLQFPNYSSELNVNALELDDSALYLCASSIPRQGSSYNEQFFGPGTRLTVL.

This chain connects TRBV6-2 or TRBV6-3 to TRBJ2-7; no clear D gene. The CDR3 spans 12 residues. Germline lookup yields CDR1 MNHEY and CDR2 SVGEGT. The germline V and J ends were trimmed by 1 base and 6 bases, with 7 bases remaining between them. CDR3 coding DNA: TGTGCCAGCAGTTACTGGGCTAGCGAGCAGTACTTC. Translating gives CASSYWASEQYF.

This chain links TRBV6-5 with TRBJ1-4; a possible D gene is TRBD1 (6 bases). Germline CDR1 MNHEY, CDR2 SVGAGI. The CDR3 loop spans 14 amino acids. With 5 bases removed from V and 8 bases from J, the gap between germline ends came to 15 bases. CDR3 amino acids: CASSNTGYSEKLFF. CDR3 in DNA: TGTGCCAGCAGTAACACAGGGTATTCGGAAAAACTGTTTTTT.

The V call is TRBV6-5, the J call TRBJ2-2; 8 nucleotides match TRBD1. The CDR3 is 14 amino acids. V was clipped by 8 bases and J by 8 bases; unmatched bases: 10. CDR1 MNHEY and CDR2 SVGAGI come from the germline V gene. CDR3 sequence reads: CASRGQGIGGELFF. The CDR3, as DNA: TGTGCCAGCCGAGGACAGGGAATAGGAGGGGAGCTGTTTTTT.

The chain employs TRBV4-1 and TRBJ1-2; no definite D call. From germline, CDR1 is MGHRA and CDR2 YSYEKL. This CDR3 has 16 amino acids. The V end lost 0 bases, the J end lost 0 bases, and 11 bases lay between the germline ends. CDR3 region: CASSQEKASTNYGYTF. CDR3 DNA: TGCGCCAGCAGCCAAGAAAAGGCCTCCACTAACTATGGCTACACCTTC.

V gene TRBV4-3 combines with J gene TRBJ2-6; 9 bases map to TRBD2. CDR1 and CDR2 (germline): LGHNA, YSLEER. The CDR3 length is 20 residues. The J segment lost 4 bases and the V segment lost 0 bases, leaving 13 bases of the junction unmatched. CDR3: CASSQDRTSAVGFGANVLTF. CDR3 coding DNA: TGCGCCAGCAGCCAAGATAGGACTAGCGCGGTCGGGTTCGGGGCCAACGTCCTGACTTTC.

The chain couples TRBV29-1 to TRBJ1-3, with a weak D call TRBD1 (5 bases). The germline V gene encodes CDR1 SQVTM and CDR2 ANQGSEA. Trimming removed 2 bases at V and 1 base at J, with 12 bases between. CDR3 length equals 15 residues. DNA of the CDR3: TGCAGCGTTGAACAGACCAGGGTGTCTGGAAACACCATATATTTT. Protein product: CSVEQTRVSGNTIYF.

The CDR3 loop is CASSTEHSNQPQHF. DNA of the CDR3: TGTGCCAGTAGTACAGAGCATAGCAATCAGCCCCAGCATTTT. The genes are TRBV19 and TRBJ1-5; unclear D gene. The CDR3 contains 14 residues. Germline CDR1 and CDR2: LNHDA and SQIVND (reference sequence). V shed 4 bases and J shed 0 bases, with 7 bases lying between them.

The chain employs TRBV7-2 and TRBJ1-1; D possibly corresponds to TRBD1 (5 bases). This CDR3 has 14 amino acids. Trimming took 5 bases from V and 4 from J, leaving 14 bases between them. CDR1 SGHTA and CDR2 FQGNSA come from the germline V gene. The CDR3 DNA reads TGTGCCAGCAGCCAAGGGGCGGGCCGCACTGAAGCTTTCTTT. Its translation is CASSQGAGRTEAFF.

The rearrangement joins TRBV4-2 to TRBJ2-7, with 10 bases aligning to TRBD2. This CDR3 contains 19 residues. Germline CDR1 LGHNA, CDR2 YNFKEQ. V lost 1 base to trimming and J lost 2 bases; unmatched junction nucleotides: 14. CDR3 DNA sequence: TGTGCCAGCAGCCAAGTAGGGGCTAGCGGGAGAGGAATCGCCTACGAGCAGTACTTC. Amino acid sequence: CASSQVGASGRGIAYEQYF.

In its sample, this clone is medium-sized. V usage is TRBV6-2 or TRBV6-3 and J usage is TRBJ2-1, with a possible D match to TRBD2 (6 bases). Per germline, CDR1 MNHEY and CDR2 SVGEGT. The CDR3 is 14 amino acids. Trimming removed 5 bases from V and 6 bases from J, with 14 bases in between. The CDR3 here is CASSRAGWINEQFF. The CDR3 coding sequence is TGTGCCAGCAGTCGGGCGGGATGGATCAATGAGCAGTTCTTC.

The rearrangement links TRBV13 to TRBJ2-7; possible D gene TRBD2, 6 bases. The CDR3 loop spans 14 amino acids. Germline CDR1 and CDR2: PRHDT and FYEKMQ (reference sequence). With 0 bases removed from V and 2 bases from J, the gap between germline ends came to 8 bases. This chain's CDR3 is CASSLGSGTYEQYF. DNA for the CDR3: TGTGCCAGCAGCTTAGGTAGCGGAACCTACGAGCAGTACTTC.

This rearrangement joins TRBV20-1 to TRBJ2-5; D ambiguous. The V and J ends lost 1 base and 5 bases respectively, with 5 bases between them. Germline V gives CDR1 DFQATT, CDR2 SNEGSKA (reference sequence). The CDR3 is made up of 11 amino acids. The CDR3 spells CSARAGETQYF. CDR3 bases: TGCAGTGCTAGAGCTGGGGAGACCCAGTACTTC.

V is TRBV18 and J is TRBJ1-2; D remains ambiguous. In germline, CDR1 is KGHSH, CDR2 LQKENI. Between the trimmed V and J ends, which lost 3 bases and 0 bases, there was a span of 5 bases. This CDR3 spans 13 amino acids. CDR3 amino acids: CASSPPANYGYTF. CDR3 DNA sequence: TGTGCCAGCTCACCCCCAGCTAACTATGGCTACACCTTC.

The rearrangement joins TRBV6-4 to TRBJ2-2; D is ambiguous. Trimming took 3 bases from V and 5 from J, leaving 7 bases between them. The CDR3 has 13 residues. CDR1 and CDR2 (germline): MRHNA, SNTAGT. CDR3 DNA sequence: TGTGCCAGCAGTGATGGGTATACCGGGGAGCTGTTTTTT. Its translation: CASSDGYTGELFF.

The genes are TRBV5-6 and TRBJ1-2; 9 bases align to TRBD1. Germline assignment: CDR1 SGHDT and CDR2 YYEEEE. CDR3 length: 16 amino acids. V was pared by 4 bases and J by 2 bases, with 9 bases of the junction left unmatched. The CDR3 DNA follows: TGTGCCAGCAGCCCAGAGGGGACAGGGCCGAACTATGGCTACACCTTC. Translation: CASSPEGTGPNYGYTF.

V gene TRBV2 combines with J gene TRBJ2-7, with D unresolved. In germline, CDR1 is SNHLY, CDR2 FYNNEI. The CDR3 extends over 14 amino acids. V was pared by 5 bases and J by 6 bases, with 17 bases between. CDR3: CASSHAAAPAEQYF. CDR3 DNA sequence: TGTGCCAGCAGTCACGCCGCCGCACCGGCCGAGCAGTACTTC.